This paragraph covers one T cell receptor (beta chain) sequence. Its specificity is not known. The identical CDR3 is also encoded by other nucleotide sequences in the sample. The source of the sample is a study of shared clonotypes between healthy human individuals. Study results and caveats: The study generally estimated greater richness for naive than memory subsets.

The trim removed 5 bases at V and 4 bases at J, leaving 1 base unmatched. CDR3 length: 14 residues. Germline assignment: CDR1 SGHAT and CDR2 FQNNGV. Positive CCR7 selection of CD45RO-negative cells yielded the naive CD8 cells, and terminally differentiated effector memory CD45RA+ cells were excluded. Data came from immunoSEQ multiplex PCR; TCRdb stores just in-frame clones and leaves some out. Altogether 1.5 million to 2.5 million clones are present, about 95% being singletons, with the ten largest covering approximately 1%. Sequencing was done on a sample of naive CD8+ T cells sorted from blood. The TCR originated in a man aged 18 to 29 in good health. This chain joins TRBV11-2 and TRBJ2-7; 14 bases are shared with TRBD2. CDR3 amino acids: CASSRLAGGYEQYF. For the CDR3, the DNA is TGTGCCAGCAGCCGACTAGCGGGAGGGTACGAGCAGTACTTC. The variable domain in full, completed from reference TRBV11-2 and TRBJ2-7, reads EAGVAQSPRYKIIEKRQSVAFWCNPISGHATLYWYQQILGQGPKLLIQFQNNGVVDDSQLPKDRFSAERLKGVDSTLKIQPAKLEDSAVYLCASSRLAGGYEQYFGPGTRLTVT.